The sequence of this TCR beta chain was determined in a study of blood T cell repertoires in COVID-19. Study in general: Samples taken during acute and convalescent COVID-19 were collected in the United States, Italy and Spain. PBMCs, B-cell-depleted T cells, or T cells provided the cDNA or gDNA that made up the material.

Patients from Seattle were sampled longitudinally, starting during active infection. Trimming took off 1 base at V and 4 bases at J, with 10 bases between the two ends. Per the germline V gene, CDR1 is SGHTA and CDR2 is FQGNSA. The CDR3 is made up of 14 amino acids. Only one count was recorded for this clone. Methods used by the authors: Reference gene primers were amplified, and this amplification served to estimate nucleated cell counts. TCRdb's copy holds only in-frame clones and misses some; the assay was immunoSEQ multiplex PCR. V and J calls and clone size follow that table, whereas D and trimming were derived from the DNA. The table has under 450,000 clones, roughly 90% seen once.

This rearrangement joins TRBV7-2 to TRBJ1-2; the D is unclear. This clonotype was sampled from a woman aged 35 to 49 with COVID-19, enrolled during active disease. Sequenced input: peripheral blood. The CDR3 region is CASSLDKGGYGYTF. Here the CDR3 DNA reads TGTGCCAGCAGCTTAGATAAAGGCGGCTATGGCTACACCTTC.